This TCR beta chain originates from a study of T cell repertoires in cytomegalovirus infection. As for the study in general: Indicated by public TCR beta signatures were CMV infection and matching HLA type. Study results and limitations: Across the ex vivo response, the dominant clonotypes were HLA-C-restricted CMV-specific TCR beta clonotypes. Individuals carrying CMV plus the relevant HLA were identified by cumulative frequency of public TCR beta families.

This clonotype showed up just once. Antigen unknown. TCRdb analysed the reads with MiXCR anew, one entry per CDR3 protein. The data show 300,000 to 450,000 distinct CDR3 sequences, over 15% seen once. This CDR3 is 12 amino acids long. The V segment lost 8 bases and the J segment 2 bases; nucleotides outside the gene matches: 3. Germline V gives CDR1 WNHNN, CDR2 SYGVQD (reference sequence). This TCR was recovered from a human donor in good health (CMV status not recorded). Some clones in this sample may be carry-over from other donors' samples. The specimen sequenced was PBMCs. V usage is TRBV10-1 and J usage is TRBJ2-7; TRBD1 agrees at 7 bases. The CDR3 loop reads CASRDSTYEQYF. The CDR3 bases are TGCGCCAGCCGGGACAGTACCTACGAGCAGTACTTC.